This T cell receptor (beta chain) was profiled in a study of T cell responses to AZD1222 COVID-19 vaccine. As regards this clone: Its matching antigen is unknown.

Generated by immunoSEQ multiplex PCR, the TCRdb table keeps only in-frame clones and is missing some. The sample lists some 130,000 clones, under 90% occurring once. Findings and limits, study-wide: Spike was spanned by vaccine-associated CD4 TCRs, with dominance at 160-218 and 743-854.

CDR1 and CDR2 (germline): MDHEN, SYDVKM. CDR3 size: 18 residues. Trimming pared 4 bases from V and 0 bases from J, leaving 16 bases between. The receptor's source is an adult in good health. The V and J genes are TRBV28 and TRBJ2-6; D is unresolved. Here the sequenced sample was peripheral blood, taken on day 0 of AZD1222 vaccination. The CDR3 sequence is CASSSPGGQPSGANVLTF. The CDR3 nucleotides are TGTGCCAGCAGTTCGCCGGGTGGGCAGCCCTCTGGGGCCAACGTCCTGACTTTC.